This T cell receptor (beta chain) comes out of a study of T cells expressing NK-cell markers. Study-level results: Researchers report these clonotypes also headed the CD3+CD56-NKG2C+ fraction in a few donors.

The CDR3 has 14 amino acids. CDR1 is KGHSH, CDR2 LQKENI, per germline. In regard to this clonotype: No antigen is known for it.

TCRdb re-called the 5' RACE reads; every CDR3 protein appears as one record, without DNA. The sample totals hundreds of thousands of distinct CDR3 sequences. The sequenced sample consisted of blood T cells: a sorted CD56 or NKG2C T cell subset, CD4+ or CD8+ T cells, or bulk PBMC T cells (not recorded which). V usage is TRBV18 and J usage is TRBJ2-1; TCRdb proposes TRBD1, but this gene call is untestable without DNA. The origin of this receptor is a woman aged 18 to 75 in good health. CDR3 protein: CASSPSEPGREQFF.